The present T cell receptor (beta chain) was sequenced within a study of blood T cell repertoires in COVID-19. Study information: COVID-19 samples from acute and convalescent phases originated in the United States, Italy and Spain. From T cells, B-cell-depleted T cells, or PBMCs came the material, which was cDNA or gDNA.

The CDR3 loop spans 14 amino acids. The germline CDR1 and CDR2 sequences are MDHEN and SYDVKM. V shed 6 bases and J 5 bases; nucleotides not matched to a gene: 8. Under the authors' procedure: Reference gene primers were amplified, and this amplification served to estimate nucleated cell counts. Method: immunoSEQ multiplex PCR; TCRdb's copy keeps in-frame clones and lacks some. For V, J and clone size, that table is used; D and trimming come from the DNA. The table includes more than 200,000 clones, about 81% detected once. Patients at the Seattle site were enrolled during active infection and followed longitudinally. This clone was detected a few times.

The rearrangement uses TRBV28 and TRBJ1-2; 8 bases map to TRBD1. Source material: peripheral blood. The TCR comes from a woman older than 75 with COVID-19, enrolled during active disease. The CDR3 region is CASRFAGGEYGYTF. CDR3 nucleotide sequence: TGTGCCAGCAGGTTCGCAGGGGGCGAATATGGCTACACCTTC.